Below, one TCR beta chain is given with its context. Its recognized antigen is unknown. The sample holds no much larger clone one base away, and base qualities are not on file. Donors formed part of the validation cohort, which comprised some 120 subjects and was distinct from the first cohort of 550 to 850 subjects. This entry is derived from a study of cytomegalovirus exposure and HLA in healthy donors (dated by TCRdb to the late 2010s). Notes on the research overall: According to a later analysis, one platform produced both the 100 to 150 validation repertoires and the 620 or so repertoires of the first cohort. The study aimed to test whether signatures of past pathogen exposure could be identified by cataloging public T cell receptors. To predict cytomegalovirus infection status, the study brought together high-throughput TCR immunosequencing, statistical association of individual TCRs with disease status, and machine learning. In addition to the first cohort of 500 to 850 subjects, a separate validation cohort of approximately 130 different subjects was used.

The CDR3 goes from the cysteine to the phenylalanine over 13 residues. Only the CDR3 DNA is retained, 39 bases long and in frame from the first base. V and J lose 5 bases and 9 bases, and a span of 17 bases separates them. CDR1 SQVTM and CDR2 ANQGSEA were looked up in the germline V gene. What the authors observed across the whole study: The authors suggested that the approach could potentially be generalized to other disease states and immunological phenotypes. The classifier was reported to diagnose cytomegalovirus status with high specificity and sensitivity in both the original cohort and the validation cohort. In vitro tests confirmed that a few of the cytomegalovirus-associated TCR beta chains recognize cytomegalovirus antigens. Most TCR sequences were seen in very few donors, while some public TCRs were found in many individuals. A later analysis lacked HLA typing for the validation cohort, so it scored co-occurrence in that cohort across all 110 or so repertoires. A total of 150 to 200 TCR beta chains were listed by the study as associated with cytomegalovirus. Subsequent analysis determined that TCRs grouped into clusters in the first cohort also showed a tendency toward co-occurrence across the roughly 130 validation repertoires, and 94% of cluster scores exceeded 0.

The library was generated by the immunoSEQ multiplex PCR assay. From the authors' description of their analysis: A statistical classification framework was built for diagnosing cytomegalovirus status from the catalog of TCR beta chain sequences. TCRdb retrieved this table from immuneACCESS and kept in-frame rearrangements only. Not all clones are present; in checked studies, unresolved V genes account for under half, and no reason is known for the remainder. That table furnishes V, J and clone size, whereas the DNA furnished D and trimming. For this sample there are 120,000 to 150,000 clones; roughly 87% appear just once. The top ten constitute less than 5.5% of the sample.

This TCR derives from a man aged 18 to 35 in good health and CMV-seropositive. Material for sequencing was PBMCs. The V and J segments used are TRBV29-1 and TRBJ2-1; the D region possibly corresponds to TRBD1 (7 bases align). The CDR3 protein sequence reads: CSVRGAGGSEQFF. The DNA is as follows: TGCAGCGTTAGGGGGGCAGGGGGTAGTGAGCAGTTCTTC.